Reported below is one T cell receptor beta chain. The antigen remains undetermined. Each CDR3 protein gets one entry after TCRdb re-called the 5' RACE reads with MiXCR. The profile shows a few hundred thousand distinct CDR3 sequences, less than 25% of them singletons. The data derive from a study of CD8 T cells in ankylosing spondylitis. Points from the study as a whole: About 8 highly homologous variants made up a TCR beta motif that seemed to typify ankylosing spondylitis blood.

Germline values: CDR1 MNHNS, CDR2 SASEGT. The CDR3 extends over 16 amino acids. Trimming removed 6 bases at V and 5 bases at J, with 23 bases between. Source material: blood, either unsorted or a sorted T cell fraction (not recorded which). J is TRBJ2-7 and V is TRBV6-1; D is perhaps TRBD1 or TRBD2 (5 bases each). The source is a female donor with ankylosing spondylitis or in good health (not recorded which). CDR3 in amino acids: CASSASSVVRGDEQYF. The CDR3 coding sequence is TGTGCCAGCAGCGCGTCTTCGGTAGTTCGGGGCGACGAGCAGTACTTC.